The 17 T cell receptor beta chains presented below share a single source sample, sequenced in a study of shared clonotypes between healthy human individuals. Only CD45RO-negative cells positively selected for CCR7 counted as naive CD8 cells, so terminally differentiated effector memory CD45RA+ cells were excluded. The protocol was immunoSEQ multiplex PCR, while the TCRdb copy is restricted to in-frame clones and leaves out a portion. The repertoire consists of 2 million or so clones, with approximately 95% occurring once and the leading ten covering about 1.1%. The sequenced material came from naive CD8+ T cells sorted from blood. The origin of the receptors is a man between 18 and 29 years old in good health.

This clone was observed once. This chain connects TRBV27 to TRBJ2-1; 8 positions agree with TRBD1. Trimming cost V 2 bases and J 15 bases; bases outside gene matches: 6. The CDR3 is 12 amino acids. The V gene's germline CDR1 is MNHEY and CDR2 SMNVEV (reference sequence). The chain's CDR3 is CASSLLGQGPFF. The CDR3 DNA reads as TGTGCCAGCAGTTTACTCGGACAGGGACCGTTCTTC.

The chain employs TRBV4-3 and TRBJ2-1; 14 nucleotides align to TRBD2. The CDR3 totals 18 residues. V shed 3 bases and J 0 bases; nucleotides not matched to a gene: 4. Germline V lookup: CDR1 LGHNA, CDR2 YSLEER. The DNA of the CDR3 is TGCGCCAGCAGCCAGGCGGGGACTAGCGGGAGCTCCTACAATGAGCAGTTCTTC. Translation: CASSQAGTSGSSYNEQFF.

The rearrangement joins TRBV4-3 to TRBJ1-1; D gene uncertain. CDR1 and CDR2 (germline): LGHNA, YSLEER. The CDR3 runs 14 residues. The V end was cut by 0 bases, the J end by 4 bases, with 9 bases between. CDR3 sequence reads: CASSQDLVGTEAFF. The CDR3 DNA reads TGCGCCAGCAGCCAAGATCTCGTGGGCACTGAAGCTTTCTTT.

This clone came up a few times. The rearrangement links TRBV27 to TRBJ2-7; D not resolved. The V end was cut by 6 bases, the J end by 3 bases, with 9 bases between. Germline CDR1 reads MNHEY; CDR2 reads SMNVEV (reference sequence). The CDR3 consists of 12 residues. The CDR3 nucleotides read TGTGCCAGCAGCCAGAACAACTACGAGCAGTACTTC. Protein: CASSQNNYEQYF.

The CDR3 coding sequence is TGTGCCAGCAGCAGCTCACTAGGGACGAGGCCCTACGAGCAGTACTTC. Protein product: CASSSSLGTRPYEQYF. The rearrangement uses TRBV13 and TRBJ2-7, with D possibly called TRBD1 or TRBD2 (5 bases each). V was shortened by 5 bases and J by 2 bases, with 19 bases between the two germline ends. The germline CDR1 and CDR2 sequences are PRHDT and FYEKMQ (reference sequence). CDR3 length: 16 amino acids.

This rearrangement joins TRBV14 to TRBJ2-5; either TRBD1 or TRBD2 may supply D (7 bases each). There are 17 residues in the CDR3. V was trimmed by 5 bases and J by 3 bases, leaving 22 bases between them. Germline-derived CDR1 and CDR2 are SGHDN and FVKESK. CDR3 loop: CASSYAGGGQEKETQYF. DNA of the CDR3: TGTGCCAGCAGCTACGCAGGGGGGGGCCAGGAAAAAGAGACCCAGTACTTC.

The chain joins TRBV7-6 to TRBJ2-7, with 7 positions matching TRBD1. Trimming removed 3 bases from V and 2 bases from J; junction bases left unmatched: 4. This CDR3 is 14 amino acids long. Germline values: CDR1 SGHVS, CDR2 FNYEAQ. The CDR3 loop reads CASSFSTGPYEQYF. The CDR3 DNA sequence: TGTGCCAGCAGCTTTTCGACAGGGCCCTACGAGCAGTACTTC.

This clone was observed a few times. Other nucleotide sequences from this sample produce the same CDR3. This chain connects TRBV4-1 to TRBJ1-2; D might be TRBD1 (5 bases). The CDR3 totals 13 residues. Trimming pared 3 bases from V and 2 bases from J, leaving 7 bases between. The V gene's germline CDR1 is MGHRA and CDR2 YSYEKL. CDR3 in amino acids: CASSQTENYGYTF. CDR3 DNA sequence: TGCGCCAGCAGCCAGACAGAGAACTATGGCTACACCTTC.

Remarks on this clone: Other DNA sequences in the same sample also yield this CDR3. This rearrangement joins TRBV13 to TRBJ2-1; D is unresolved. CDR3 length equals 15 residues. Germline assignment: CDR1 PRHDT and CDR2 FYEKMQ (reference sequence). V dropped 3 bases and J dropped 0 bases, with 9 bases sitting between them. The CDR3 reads CASSLGRSSYNEQFF. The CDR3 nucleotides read TGTGCCAGCAGCTTGGGCCGGAGCTCCTACAATGAGCAGTTCTTC.

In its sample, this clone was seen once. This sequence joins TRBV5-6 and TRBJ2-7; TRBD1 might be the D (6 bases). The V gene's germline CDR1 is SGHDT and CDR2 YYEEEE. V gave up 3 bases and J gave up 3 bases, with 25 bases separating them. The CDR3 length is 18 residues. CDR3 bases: TGTGCCAGCAGCTCGCCCCGGAGCTCGGGGACGGACAGCTACGAGCAGTACTTC. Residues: CASSSPRSSGTDSYEQYF.

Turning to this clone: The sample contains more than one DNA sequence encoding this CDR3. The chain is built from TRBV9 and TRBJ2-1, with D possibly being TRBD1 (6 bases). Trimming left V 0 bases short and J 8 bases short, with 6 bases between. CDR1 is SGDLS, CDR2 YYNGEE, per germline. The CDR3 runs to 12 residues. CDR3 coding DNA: TGTGCCAGCAGCGTAGGGGGGCATGAGCAGTTCTTC. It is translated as CASSVGGHEQFF.

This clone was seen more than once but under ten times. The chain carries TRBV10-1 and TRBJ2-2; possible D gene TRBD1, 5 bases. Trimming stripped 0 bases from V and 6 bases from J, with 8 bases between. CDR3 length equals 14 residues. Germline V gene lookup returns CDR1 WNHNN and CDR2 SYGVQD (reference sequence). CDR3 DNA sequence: TGCGCCAGCAGTGAGTCAAGGGGTGCCGGGGAGCTGTTTTTT. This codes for CASSESRGAGELFF.

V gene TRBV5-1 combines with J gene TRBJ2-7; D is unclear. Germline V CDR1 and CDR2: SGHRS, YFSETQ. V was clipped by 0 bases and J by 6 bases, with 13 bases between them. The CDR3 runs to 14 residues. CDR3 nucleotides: TGCGCCAGCAGCTTGGCCCTCGTGGGCGCCGAGCAGTACTTC. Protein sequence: CASSLALVGAEQYF.

The CDR3 DNA reads TGTGCCGGCGGGAGGAGCTCCTACAATGAGCAGTTCTTC. Translated, it gives CAGGRSSYNEQFF. The chain is built from TRBV5-4 and TRBJ2-1; 8 nucleotides align to TRBD2. V lost 10 bases and J lost 0; bases outside the gene matches: 3. The germline CDR1 and CDR2 sequences are SGHNT and YYREEE (reference sequence). This CDR3 contains 13 residues.

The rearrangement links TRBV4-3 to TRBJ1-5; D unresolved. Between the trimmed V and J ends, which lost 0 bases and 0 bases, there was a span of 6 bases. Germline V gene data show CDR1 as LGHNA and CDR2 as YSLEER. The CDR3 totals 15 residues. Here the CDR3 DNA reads TGCGCCAGCAGCCAAGATTGGGATAGCAATCAGCCCCAGCATTTT. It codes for CASSQDWDSNQPQHF.

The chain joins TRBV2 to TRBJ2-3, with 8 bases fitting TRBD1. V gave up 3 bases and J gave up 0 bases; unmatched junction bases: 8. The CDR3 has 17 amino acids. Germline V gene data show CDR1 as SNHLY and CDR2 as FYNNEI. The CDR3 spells CASSENLTGASTDTQYF. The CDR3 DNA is TGTGCCAGCAGTGAGAATCTGACAGGGGCCAGCACAGATACGCAGTATTTT.

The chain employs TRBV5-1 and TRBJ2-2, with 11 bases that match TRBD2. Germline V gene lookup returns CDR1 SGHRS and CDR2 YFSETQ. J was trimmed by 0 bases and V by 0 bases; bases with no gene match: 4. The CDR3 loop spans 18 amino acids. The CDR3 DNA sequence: TGCGCCAGCAGCTTGGAACTAGCGGGAGCCCCGAACACCGGGGAGCTGTTTTTT. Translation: CASSLELAGAPNTGELFF. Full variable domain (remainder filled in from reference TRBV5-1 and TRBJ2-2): KAGVTQTPRYLIKTRGQQVTLSCSPISGHRSVSWYQQTPGQGLQFLFEYFSETQRNKGNFPGRFSGRQFSNSRSEMNVSTLELGDSALYLCASSLELAGAPNTGELFFGEGSRLTVL.